The source of this T cell receptor beta chain is a study of CD8+ T cells in alopecia areata. Extraction and reverse transcription of RNA yielded cDNA as the sequencing template. Method: immunoSEQ multiplex PCR; TCRdb's copy keeps in-frame clones and lacks some. The data hold just over 20,000 clones, with around 62% observed a single time. The study, taken as a whole, reports: Whereas mice showed it more clearly, TCR sharing across patients was murkier, possibly because of HLA. An increase in clonality over normal scalp was evident in lesional scalp, especially alopecia totalis/universalis.

Sorting of CD4+ cells into CD25+CD127- cells (for about 5 patients) was performed. PBMCs, the starting material, were the source of sorted CD4+ and CD8+ T cells. Remarks on this clone: Antigen specificity is unknown.

Trimming removed 1 base at V and 1 base at J, with 13 bases between. CDR1 and CDR2 from the germline V gene are SGHVS and FQNEAQ. The CDR3 is 17 residues long. The sample comprised CD4+ Tregs sorted from blood. The chain combines TRBV7-8 with TRBJ2-2; possible D gene TRBD1, 5 bases. The sequence was collected from a human donor with alopecia areata. Here the CDR3 DNA reads TGTGCCAGCAGCTTAGGATTGGGTACAGGGAACACCGGGGAGCTGTTTTTT. It encodes CASSLGLGTGNTGELFF.